What follows is one T cell receptor beta chain and its context. V dropped 1 base and J dropped 5 bases, with 14 bases sitting between them. This CDR3 has 15 residues. Germline CDR1 is LNHDA and CDR2 is SQIVND (reference sequence). The sample is drawn from a study of blood T cell repertoires in COVID-19. Looking at the study overall: There were acute and convalescent COVID-19 samples, and they came from the United States, Italy and Spain. Sources were T cells, B-cell-depleted T cells, or PBMCs; the material itself was cDNA or gDNA.

Original processing notes: Amplification of reference gene primers was used by the study to estimate nucleated cell counts. TCRdb's table, derived via immunoSEQ multiplex PCR, lists solely in-frame clones and lacks some. V, J and clone size reflect that table, while D and trimming were determined from the DNA. Of 190,000 or so clones in the sample, roughly 86% were seen once. The clonotype was recovered from a man in his forties with active or convalescent COVID-19. The genes are TRBV19 and TRBJ1-1; D may be TRBD1 (6 bases). Sequenced: peripheral blood. The CDR3 region is CASSIAGRGWTEAFF. DNA of the CDR3: TGTGCCAGTAGTATAGCGGGCAGGGGTTGGACTGAAGCTTTCTTT.